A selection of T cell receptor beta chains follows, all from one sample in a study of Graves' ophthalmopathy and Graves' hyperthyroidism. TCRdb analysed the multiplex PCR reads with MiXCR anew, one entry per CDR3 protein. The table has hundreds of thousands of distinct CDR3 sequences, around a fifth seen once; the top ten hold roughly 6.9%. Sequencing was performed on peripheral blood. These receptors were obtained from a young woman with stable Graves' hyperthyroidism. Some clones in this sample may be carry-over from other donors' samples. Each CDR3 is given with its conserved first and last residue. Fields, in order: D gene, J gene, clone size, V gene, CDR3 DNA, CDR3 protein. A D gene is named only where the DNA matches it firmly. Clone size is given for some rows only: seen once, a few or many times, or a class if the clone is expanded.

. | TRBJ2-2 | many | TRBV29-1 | TGCAGCGCTCAGGCCCGGGGTCTGGACGGGGAGCTGTTTTTT | CSAQARGLDGELFF
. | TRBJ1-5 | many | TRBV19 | TGTGCCAGTAGTATCCTTCCCACAGGGATCCCTCAGCCCCAGCATTTT | CASSILPTGIPQPQHF
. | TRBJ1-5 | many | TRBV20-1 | TGCAGTGCTAGCCCCTCCGTTTGGCAGCCCCAGCATTTT | CSASPSVWQPQHF
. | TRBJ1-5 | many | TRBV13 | TGTGCCAGCAACCGGGGGGGGAGCAATCAGCCCCAGCATTTT | CASNRGGSNQPQHF
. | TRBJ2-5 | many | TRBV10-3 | TGTGCCATCAGTGAGCTTACGGGGAGGGAGACCCAGTACTTC | CAISELTGRETQYF
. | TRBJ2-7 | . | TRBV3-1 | TGTGCCAGCAGCTCGCTGGGCGGTCTGGACGAGCAGTACTTC | CASSSLGGLDEQYF
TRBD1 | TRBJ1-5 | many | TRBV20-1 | TGCAGTGCTAGTGTCGGACAGGGGGCGATTGGCAATCAGCCCCAGCATTTT | CSASVGQGAIGNQPQHF
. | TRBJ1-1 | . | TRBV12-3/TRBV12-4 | TGTGCCTCATGCAGGGAGATGAACACTGAAGCTTTCTTT | CASCREMNTEAFF
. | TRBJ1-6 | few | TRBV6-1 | TGTGCCAGCACGCGGGCGGCCCGAACCAGCTCCTATAATTCACCCCTCCACTTT | CASTRAARTSSYNSPLHF
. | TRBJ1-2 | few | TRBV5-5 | TGTGCCAGCAGCTTGCCGGAGAACTATGGCTACACCTTC | CASSLPENYGYTF
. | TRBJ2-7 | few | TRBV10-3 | TGTGCCAGCAGTGGTCCGGGGATCCACGAGCAGTACTTC | CASSGPGIHEQYF
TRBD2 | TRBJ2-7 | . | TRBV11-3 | TGTGCCAGCAGCTCGCCTTTGACTAGCGGGAGTTGGGGGGGTTACGAGCAGTACTTC | CASSSPLTSGSWGGYEQYF
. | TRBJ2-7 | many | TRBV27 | TGTGCCAGCAGCCAATGGGGACTTCACTACGAGCAGTACTTC | CASSQWGLHYEQYF
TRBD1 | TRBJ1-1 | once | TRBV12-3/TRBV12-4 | TGTGCCAGCGCCCGGGACAGGGGGAACCTAGGCACTGAAGCTTTCTTT | CASARDRGNLGTEAFF
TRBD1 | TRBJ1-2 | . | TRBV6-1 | TGTGCCAGCAGTCTTGGACAGGGCCTGAACTATGGCTACACCTTC | CASSLGQGLNYGYTF
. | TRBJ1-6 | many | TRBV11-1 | TGTGCCAGCAGCTTATCGTCGGGGGAGTCGGCACCCCTCCACTTT | CASSLSSGESAPLHF